The clone carrying this T cell receptor beta chain was observed at least ten times. The data were obtained in a study of neurological immune-mediated disorders. The cDNA was generated by 5'RACE with 10-nucleotide random UMIs. TCRdb itself ran the 5' RACE reads through MiXCR, one entry per CDR3 protein. The sample includes over 55,000 distinct CDR3 sequences, roughly 10% of them seen just once. Looked up from germline, CDR1 is LGHNA and CDR2 is YSLEER. CDR3 size: 14 residues. V was pared by 4 bases and J by 2 bases, with 10 bases between. As to time point: longitudinal time-point 1 (baseline). The specimen was PBMCs. The sequence came from a male donor with HTLV-1-associated myelopathy (HAM/TSP). The rearrangement uses TRBV4-3 and TRBJ2-3, with D maybe TRBD2 (6 bases). CDR3 DNA: TGCGCCAGCAGCCTCGGAGGGGTCACAGATACGCAGTATTTT. Translating it yields CASSLGGVTDTQYF.